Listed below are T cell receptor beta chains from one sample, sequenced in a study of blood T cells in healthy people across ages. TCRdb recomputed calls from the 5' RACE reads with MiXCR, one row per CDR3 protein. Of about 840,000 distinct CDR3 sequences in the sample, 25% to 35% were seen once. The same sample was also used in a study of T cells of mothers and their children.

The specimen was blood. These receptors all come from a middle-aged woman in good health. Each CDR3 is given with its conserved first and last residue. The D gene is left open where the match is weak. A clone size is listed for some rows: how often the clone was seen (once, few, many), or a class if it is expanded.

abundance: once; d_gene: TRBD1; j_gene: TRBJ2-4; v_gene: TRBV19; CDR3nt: TGTGCCAGTAGTAGGCCCCGGACAGGGGGTTTGGACATTCAGTACTTC; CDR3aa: CASSRPRTGGLDIQYF
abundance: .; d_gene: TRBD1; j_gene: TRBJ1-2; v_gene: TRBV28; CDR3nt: TGTGCCAGCAGTTTATCCCTCAGGGGGGGCTACACCTTC; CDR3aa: CASSLSLRGGYTF
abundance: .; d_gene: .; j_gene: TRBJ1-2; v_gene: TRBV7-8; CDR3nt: TGTGCCAGCAACCCCCCGAAGGGGGGTAACTATGGCTACACCTTC; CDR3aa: CASNPPKGGNYGYTF
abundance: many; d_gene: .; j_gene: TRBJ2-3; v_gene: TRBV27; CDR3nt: TGTGCCAGCAGTTTATCGGTTAGGGACAAGGCTACAGATACGCAGTATTTT; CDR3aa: CASSLSVRDKATDTQYF
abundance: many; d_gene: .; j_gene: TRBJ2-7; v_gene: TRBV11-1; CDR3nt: TGTGCCAGCAGCAACAGGTTTACCTACGAGCAGTACTTC; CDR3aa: CASSNRFTYEQYF
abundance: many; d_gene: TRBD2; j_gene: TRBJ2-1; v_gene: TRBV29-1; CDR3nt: TGCAGCGTACAGCCGGGACTAGCGGGGGCTCCCAATGAGCAGTTCTTC; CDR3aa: CSVQPGLAGAPNEQFF
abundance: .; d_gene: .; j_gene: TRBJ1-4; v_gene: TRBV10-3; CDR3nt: TGTGCCATCAGGGTTGCAACTAATGAAAAACTGTTTTTT; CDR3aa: CAIRVATNEKLFF
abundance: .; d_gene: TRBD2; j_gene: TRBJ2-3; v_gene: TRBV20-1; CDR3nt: TGCAGTGCACGGACTAGCGGGGGCCCAGATACGCAGTATTTT; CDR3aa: CSARTSGGPDTQYF
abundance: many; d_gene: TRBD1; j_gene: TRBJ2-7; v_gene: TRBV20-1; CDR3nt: TGCAGTGCTCCGGACAGGGTCCTGACCGGGCAGTACTTC; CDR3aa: CSAPDRVLTGQYF
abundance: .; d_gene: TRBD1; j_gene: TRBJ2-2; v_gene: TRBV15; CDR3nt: TGTGCCACCAGCAAGGACAGGGGGCCGGGCACCGGGGAGCTGTTTTTT; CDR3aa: CATSKDRGPGTGELFF
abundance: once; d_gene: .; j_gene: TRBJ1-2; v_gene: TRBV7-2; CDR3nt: TGTGCCAGCAGCTTCGGGGGAAATAAGCTCGACTATGGCTACACCTTC; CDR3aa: CASSFGGNKLDYGYTF